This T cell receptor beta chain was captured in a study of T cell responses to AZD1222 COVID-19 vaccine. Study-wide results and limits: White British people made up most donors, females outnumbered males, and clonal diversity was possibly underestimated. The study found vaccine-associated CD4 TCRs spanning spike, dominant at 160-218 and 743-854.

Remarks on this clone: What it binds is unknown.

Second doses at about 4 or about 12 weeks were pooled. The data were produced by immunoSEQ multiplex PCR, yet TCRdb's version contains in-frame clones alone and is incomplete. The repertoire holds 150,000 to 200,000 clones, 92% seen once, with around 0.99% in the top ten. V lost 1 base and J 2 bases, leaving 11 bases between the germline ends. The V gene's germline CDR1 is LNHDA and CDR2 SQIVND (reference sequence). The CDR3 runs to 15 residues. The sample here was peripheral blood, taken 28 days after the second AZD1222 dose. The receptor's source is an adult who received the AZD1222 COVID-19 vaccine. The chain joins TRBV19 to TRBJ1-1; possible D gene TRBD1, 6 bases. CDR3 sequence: CASSIGGRGNTEAFF. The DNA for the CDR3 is TGTGCCAGTAGTATAGGCGGCAGGGGAAACACTGAAGCTTTCTTT.